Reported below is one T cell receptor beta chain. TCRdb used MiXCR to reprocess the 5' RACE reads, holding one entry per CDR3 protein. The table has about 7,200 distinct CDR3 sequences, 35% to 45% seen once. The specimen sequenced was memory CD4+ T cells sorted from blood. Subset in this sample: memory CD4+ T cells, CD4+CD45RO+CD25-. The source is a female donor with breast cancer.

CDR3 amino acids: CASSTGLHPTDTQYF. The DNA of the CDR3 is TGTGCCAGCAGTACGGGACTCCATCCCACAGATACGCAGTATTTT. V and J are TRBV6-1 and TRBJ2-3; D may be TRBD2 (6 bases). Germline CDR1 and CDR2: MNHNS and SASEGT. This CDR3 spans 15 amino acids. V was trimmed by 5 bases and J by 2 bases, leaving 14 bases between them.